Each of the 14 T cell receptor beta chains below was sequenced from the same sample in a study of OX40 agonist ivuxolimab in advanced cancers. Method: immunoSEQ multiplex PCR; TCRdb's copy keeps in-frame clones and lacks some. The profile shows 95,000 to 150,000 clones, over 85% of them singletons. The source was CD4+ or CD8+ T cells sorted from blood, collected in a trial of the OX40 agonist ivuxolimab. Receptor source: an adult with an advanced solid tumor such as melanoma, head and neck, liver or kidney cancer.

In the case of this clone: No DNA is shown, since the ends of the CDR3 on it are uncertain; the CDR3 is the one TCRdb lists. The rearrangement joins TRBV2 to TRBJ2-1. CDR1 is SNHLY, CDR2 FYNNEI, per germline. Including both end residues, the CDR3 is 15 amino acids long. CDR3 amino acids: CASSEYRDFGNEQFF.

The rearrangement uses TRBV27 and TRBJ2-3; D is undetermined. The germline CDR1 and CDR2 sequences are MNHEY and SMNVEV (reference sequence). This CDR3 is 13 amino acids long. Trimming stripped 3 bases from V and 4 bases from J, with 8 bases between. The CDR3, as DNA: TGTGCCAGCAGTTTTTATATCGCAGATACGCAGTATTTT. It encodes CASSFYIADTQYF.

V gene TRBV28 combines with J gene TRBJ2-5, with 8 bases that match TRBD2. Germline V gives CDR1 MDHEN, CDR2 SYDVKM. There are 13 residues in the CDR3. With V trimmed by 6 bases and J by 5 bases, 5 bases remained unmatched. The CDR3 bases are TGTGCCAGCAGACCCGGGGGGGGCGAGACCCAGTACTTC. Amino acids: CASRPGGGETQYF.

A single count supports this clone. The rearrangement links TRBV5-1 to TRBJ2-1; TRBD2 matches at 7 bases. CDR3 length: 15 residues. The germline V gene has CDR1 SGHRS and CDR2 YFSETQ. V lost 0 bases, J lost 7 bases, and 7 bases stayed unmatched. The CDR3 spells CASSLGGRAGNEQFF. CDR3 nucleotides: TGCGCCAGCAGCTTGGGTGGGAGGGCCGGAAATGAGCAGTTCTTC. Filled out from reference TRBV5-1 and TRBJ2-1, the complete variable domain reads KAGVTQTPRYLIKTRGQQVTLSCSPISGHRSVSWYQQTPGQGLQFLFEYFSETQRNKGNFPGRFSGRQFSNSRSEMNVSTLELGDSALYLCASSLGGRAGNEQFFGPGTRLTVL.

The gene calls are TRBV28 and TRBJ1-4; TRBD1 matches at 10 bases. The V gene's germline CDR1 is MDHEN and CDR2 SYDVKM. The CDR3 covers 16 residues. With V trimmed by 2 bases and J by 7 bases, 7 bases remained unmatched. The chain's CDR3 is CASSLSRRTGGEKLFF. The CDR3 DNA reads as TGTGCCAGCAGTTTAAGTCGCCGGACAGGGGGTGAAAAACTGTTTTTT.

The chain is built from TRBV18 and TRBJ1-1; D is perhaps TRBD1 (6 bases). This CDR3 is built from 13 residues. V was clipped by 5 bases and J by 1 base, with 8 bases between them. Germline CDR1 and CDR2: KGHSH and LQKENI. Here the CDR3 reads CASSEDRNTEAFF. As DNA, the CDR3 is TGTGCCAGCTCAGAGGACAGGAACACTGAAGCTTTCTTT.

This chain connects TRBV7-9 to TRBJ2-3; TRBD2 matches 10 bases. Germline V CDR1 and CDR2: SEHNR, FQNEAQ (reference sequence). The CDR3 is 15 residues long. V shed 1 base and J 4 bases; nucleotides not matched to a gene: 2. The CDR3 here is CASSLEGTSADTQYF. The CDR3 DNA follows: TGTGCCAGCAGCTTAGAAGGGACTAGCGCAGATACGCAGTATTTT.

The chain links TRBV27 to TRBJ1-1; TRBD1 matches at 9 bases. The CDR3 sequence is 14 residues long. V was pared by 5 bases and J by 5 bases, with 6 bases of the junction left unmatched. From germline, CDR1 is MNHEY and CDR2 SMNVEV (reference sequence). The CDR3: CASSLGTGQTEAFF. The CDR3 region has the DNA TGTGCCAGCAGTCTAGGGACAGGGCAAACTGAAGCTTTCTTT.

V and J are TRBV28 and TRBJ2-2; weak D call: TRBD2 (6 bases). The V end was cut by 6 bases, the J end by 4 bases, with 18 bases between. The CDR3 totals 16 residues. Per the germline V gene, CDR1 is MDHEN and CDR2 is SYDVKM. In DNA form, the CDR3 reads TGTGCCAGCAGCCGACGGAGGGGCTCGGGCACCGGGGAGCTGTTTTTT. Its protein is CASSRRRGSGTGELFF.

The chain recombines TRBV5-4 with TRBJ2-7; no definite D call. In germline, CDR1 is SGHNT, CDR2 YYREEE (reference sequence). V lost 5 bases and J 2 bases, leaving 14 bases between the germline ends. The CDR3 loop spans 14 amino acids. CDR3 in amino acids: CASRNHNRAYEQYF. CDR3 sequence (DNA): TGTGCCAGCAGAAACCACAATAGAGCCTACGAGCAGTACTTC.

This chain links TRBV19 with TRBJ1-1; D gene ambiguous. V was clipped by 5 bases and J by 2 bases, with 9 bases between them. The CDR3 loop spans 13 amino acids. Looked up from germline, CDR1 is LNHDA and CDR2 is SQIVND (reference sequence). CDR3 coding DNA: TGTGCCAGTAGTTCGGGCCTAAACACTGAAGCTTTCTTT. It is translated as CASSSGLNTEAFF.

DNA of the CDR3: TGTGCCAGCAGCTTAATCGGGAGAGGGGGCACAGATACGCAGTATTTT. It codes for CASSLIGRGGTDTQYF. V gene TRBV7-3 combines with J gene TRBJ2-3, with TRBD2 as a possible D gene (6 bases). The germline CDR1 and CDR2 sequences are SGHTA and FQGTGA. This CDR3 has 16 residues. V was trimmed by 1 base and J by 1 base, leaving 12 bases between them.

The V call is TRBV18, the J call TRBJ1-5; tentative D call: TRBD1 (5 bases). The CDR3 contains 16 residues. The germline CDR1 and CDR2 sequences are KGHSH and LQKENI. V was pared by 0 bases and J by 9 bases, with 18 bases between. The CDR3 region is CASSPPTGSPGSPQHF. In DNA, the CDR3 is TGTGCCAGCTCACCACCTACAGGCAGCCCGGGATCGCCCCAGCATTTT.

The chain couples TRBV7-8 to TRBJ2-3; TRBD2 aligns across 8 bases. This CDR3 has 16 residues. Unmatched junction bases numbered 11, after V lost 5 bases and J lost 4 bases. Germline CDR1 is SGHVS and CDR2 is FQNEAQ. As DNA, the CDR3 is TGTGCCAGCAGCCCCGGGACTAGGATGGGTGCAGATACGCAGTATTTT. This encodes CASSPGTRMGADTQYF. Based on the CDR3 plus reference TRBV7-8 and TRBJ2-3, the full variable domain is GAGVSQSPRYKVAKRGQDVALRCDPISGHVSLFWYQQALGQGPEFLTYFQNEAQLDKSGLPSDRFFAERPEGSVSTLKIQRTQQEDSAVYLCASSPGTRMGADTQYFGPGTRLTVL.